These 5 T cell receptor beta chains share one sample of origin, sequenced in a study of T cell responses to AZD1222 COVID-19 vaccine. TCRdb's copy holds only in-frame clones and misses some; the assay was immunoSEQ multiplex PCR. The sample contains 100,000 to 150,000 clones, roughly nine tenths of which appear only once. Material: peripheral blood, obtained on day 0 of AZD1222 vaccination. Source of these receptors: an adult in good health.

CDR3 residues: CASSQSTGAYNEKLFF. The DNA of the CDR3 is TGCGCCAGCAGCCAGTCTACCGGGGCCTATAATGAAAAACTGTTTTTT. This chain joins TRBV4-1 and TRBJ1-4; D perhaps matches TRBD1 (5 bases). The CDR3 covers 16 residues. Germline loops: CDR1 MGHRA, CDR2 YSYEKL. Trimming removed 3 bases from V and 4 bases from J, with 15 bases in between.

The chain combines TRBV3-1 (or the pseudogene TRBV3-2) with TRBJ2-5, with 12 nucleotides matching TRBD2. This CDR3 has 18 amino acids. Trimming cost V 6 bases and J 0 bases; bases outside gene matches: 11. CDR1 LGHDT and CDR2 YNNKEL come from the germline V gene (reference sequence). The CDR3 sequence: CASRRTGLAGGYQETQYF. CDR3 coding DNA: TGTGCCAGCAGGAGAACCGGCCTAGCGGGGGGGTACCAAGAGACCCAGTACTTC.

This clone turned up a few times. Here the CDR3 DNA reads TGCGCCAGCAGCCAATCCCCCGGGACAGATACGCAGTATTTT. Translation gives CASSQSPGTDTQYF. V gene TRBV4-1 combines with J gene TRBJ2-3; no firm D call. CDR3 length equals 14 residues. The ends were cut back, 2 bases at V and 3 bases at J, with 9 bases in the middle. CDR1 is MGHRA, CDR2 YSYEKL, per germline.

The rearrangement links TRBV5-6 to TRBJ1-1; unclear D gene. CDR3 length: 13 amino acids. V was pared by 6 bases and J by 1 base, with 10 bases between. CDR1 SGHDT and CDR2 YYEEEE come from the germline V gene. CDR3 protein: CASTRRWNTEAFF. CDR3 bases: TGTGCCAGCACCAGGAGGTGGAACACTGAAGCTTTCTTT.

The V call is TRBV5-1, the J call TRBJ2-2; D is unresolved. Trimming left V 5 bases short and J 0 bases short, with 11 bases between. Germline-derived CDR1 and CDR2 are SGHRS and YFSETQ. This CDR3 has 15 amino acids. The CDR3 loop reads CASRRSETNTGELFF. Written as DNA, the CDR3 is TGCGCCAGCAGGCGGTCGGAGACGAACACCGGGGAGCTGTTTTTT.